The TCR beta chain under discussion was sequenced for a study of blood T cell repertoires in COVID-19. Unmatched junction bases numbered 7, after V lost 4 bases and J lost 9 bases. The CDR3 totals 15 residues. Germline CDR1 is SGDLS and CDR2 is YYNGEE. Per the study methods: From reference gene primer amplification, estimates of nucleated cell counts were derived. The table came from immunoSEQ multiplex PCR; TCRdb's copy has only in-frame clones and leaves some out. Clone size and V and J calls were adopted from that table, with D and trimming inferred from the DNA. The data hold over 200,000 clones, with 92% observed a single time.

The TCR was taken from a man aged 55 to 69 with COVID-19, enrolled during active disease. The rearrangement joins TRBV9 to TRBJ1-6; the match to TRBD1 covers 10 bases. The sequenced sample was peripheral blood. CDR3 protein: CASSNRQGATSPLHF. The CDR3 DNA follows: TGTGCCAGCAGCAACCGACAGGGGGCTACTTCACCCCTCCACTTT.